This T cell receptor beta chain was documented in a study of T cell repertoires in cytomegalovirus infection. Study as a whole: Public TCR beta signature analysis indicated the presence of both CMV infection and matching HLA type. Study-wide findings and caveats: Ex vivo responses were dominated by HLA-C-restricted CMV-specific TCR beta clonotypes.

Each CDR3 protein gets one entry after TCRdb re-called the reads with MiXCR. The sample records approximately 120,000 distinct CDR3 sequences, 25% to 35% being singletons. A few counts support this clonotype. The antigen is unknown. The TCR originated in a human donor in good health (CMV status not recorded). Some clones in this sample may be carry-over from other donors' samples. The sample here was CD8+ T cells from cultured PBMCs, taken from culture after CMV antigen stimulation.

The CDR3 reads CASREQGLAEAFF. The CDR3 DNA sequence: TGTGCCAGCAGGGAACAGGGGTTAGCTGAAGCTTTCTTT. The gene calls are TRBV2 and TRBJ1-1; 7 bases align to TRBD1. CDR1 is SNHLY, CDR2 FYNNEI, per germline. The CDR3 sequence is 13 residues long. After removal of 6 bases from V and 6 bases from J, the junction contained 7 bases not matched to a gene.